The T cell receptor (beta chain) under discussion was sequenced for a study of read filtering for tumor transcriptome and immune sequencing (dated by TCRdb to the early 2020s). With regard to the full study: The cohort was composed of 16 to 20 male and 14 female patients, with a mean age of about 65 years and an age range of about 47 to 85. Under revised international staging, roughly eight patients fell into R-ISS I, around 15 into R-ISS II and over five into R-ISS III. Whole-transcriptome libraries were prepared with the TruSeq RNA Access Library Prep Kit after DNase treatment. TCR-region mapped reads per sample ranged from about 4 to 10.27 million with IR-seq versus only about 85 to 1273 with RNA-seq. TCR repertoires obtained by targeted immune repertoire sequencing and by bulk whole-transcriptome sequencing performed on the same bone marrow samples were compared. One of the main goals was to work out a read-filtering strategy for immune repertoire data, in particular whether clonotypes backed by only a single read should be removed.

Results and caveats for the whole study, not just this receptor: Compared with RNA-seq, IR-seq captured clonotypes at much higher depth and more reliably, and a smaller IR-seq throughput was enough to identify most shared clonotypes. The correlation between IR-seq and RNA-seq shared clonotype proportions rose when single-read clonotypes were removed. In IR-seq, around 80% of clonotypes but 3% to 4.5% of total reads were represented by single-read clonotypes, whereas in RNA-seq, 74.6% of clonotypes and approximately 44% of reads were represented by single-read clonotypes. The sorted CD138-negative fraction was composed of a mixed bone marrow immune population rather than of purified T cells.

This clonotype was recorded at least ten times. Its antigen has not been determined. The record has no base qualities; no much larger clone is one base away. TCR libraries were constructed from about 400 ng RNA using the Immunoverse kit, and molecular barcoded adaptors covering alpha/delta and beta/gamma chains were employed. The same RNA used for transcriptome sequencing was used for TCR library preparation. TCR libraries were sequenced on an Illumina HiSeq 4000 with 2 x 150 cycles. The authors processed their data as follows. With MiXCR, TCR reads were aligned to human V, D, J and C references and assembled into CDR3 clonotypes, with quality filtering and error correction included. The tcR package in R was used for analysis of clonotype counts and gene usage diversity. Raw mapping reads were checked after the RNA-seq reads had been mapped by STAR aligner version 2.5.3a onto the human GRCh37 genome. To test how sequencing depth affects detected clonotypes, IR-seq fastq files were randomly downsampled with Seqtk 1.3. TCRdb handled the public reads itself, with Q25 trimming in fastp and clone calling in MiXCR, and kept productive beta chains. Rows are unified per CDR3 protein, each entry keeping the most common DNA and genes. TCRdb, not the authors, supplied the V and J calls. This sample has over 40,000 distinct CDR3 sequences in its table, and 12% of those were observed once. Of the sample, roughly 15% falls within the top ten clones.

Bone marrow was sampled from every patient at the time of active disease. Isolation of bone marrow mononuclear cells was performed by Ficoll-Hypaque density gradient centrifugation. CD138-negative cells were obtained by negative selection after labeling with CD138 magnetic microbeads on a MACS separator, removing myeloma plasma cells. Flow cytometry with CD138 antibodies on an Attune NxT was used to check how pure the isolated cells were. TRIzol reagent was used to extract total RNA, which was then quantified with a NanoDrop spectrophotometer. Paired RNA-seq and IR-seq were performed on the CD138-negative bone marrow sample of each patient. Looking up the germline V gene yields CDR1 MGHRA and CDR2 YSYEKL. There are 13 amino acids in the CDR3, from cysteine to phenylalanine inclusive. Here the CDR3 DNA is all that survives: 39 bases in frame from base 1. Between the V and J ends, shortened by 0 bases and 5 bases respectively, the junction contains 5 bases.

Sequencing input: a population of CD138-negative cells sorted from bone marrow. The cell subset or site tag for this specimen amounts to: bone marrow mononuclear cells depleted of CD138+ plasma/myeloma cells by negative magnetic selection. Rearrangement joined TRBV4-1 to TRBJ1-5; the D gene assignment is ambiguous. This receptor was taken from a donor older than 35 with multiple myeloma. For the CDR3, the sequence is CASSQERDQPQHF. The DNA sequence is TGCGCCAGCAGCCAAGAGAGGGATCAGCCCCAGCATTTT.